The 5 T cell receptor beta chains presented below share a single source sample, sequenced in a study of early T cells in non-severe SARS-CoV-2 infection. TCRdb reanalysed the 5' RACE reads using MiXCR and keeps one entry per CDR3 protein. The sample lists fewer than 120,000 distinct CDR3 sequences, 10% to 15% occurring once. The material sequenced was whole blood, taken at baseline. All receptors come from an adult who was a healthcare worker with PCR-confirmed SARS-CoV-2 infection or an uninfected control (not recorded which).

The sample holds a few counts of this clonotype. J is TRBJ2-3 and V is TRBV20-1; tentatively, D is TRBD2 (5 bases). V lost 0 bases and J lost 8, with 21 bases in between. The germline V gene has CDR1 DFQATT and CDR2 SNEGSKA (reference sequence). CDR3 length: 16 residues. CDR3 amino acids: CSARDPGREGLGTQYF. The CDR3 bases are TGCAGTGCTAGAGATCCGGGCAGAGAGGGCTTAGGTACGCAGTATTTT.

The gene calls are TRBV6-5 and TRBJ1-2; D is undetermined. This CDR3 has 14 amino acids. Trimming took 2 bases from V and 8 from J, leaving 15 bases between them. Germline CDR1 is MNHEY and CDR2 is SVGAGI. CDR3 amino acids: CASSYIGSSIGYTF. CDR3 sequence (DNA): TGTGCCAGCAGTTACATTGGCAGCTCTATCGGCTACACCTTC.

This clonotype was observed a few times. The rearrangement joins TRBV18 to TRBJ1-1, with D possibly TRBD1 on 5 matching bases. The CDR3 is 17 residues long. V dropped 2 bases and J dropped 0 bases, with 16 bases sitting between them. Per germline, CDR1 KGHSH and CDR2 LQKENI. This chain's CDR3 is CASSPMLQGGMNTEAFF. CDR3 sequence (DNA): TGTGCCAGCTCACCAATGTTGCAGGGTGGCATGAACACTGAAGCTTTCTTT.

In DNA, the CDR3 is TGCGCCAGCAGCCAGGGAGGAGTCACCGGGGAGCTGTTTTTT. As protein: CASSQGGVTGELFF. J is TRBJ2-2 and V is TRBV5-1, with D perhaps matching TRBD2 (6 bases). V shed 4 bases and J shed 4 bases, with 11 bases lying between them. The CDR3 is made up of 14 amino acids. The germline gives CDR1 SGHRS, CDR2 YFSETQ.

The V gene is TRBV10-3, the J gene TRBJ2-3; TRBD2 aligns across 12 bases. This CDR3 is 17 amino acids long. Germline V lookup: CDR1 ENHRY, CDR2 SYGVKD. The J segment lost 3 bases and the V segment lost 3 bases, leaving 7 bases of the junction unmatched. Here the CDR3 DNA reads TGTGCCATCAGTGACTGGGATGGGACTAGCGGGACAGATACGCAGTATTTT. This encodes CAISDWDGTSGTDTQYF.